This TCR beta chain was obtained from a study of T cell changes during pregnancy in multiple sclerosis. Using immunoSEQ multiplex PCR, the repertoire was profiled, and TCRdb retains in-frame clones only, with some absent. The sample has around 30,000 clones, roughly nine tenths seen once. The CDR3 is made up of 12 amino acids. With 2 bases removed from V and 7 bases from J, the gap between germline ends came to 7 bases. Germline CDR1 is SGHRS and CDR2 is YFSETQ. This clonotype originated in a female donor with multiple sclerosis, enrolled in a pregnancy study. The gene calls are TRBV5-1 and TRBJ2-1; possibly TRBD1 for D (6 bases). This sample comprised CD8+ T cells from peripheral blood mononuclear cells, obtained before pregnancy. In DNA, the CDR3 is TGCGCCAGCAGCTTAGGACAGAATGAGCAGTTCTTC. It codes for CASSLGQNEQFF.